Below, one T cell receptor (beta chain) is given with its context. Its specificity is unknown. This sample was included in a study of shared clonotypes between healthy human individuals. Overall study findings and caveats: Lower generation probabilities were found for non-shared clonotypes than for those shared by all four donors. Rarefaction curves obtained for sorted subsets showed sequencing incomplete despite large depth.

Naive CD8 isolation took CD45RO-negative cells positively selected for CCR7 and excluded terminally differentiated effector memory CD45RA+ cells. Deep-level assay runs were performed. Repertoires were generated with immunoSEQ multiplex PCR, while TCRdb's copy carries only in-frame clones and drops some. The table records around 560,000 clones, approximately 95% of them present only once. CDR1 is MDHEN and CDR2 is SYDVKM in the germline V gene. The CDR3 is 16 amino acids. V was pared by 4 bases and J by 7 bases, with 15 bases of the junction left unmatched. Input material: naive CD8+ T cells sorted from blood. The V and J genes are TRBV28 and TRBJ2-7, with TRBD2 matching over 8 bases. This TCR derives from a woman in her twenties or thirties in good health. CDR3 amino acids: CASSSPKERSGGEQYF. Written as DNA, the CDR3 is TGTGCCAGCAGTTCTCCGAAGGAAAGGTCGGGGGGGGAGCAGTACTTC.